This is a list of T cell receptor beta chains from one sample in a study of Ad26.COV2.S vaccination and SARS-CoV-2 variants. Assay: immunoSEQ multiplex PCR; the TCRdb copy retains only in-frame clones and omits some. The sample has 510,000 or so clones, around nine tenths seen once. This specimen was peripheral blood, taken in a trial of Ad26.COV2.S vaccine versus placebo. These receptors originate from a person between 18 and 65 years old who received the Ad26.COV2.S COVID-19 vaccine or a placebo. The conserved cysteine and the conserved F or W are not part of the CDR3 here. Fields, in order: CDR3 length, J gene, V gene, CDR3 protein.

13,TRBJ2-7,TRBV7-2,ASSTLAGSSYEQY
12,TRBJ2-7,TRBV4-1,ASSPPTGGGEQY
13,TRBJ2-7,TRBV7-9,ASSSTQGKTYEQY
13,TRBJ1-1,TRBV10-3,AISESGVGYTEAF
14,TRBJ1-5,TRBV19,ASSISRTPPTQPQH
15,TRBJ2-7,TRBV6-1,ASSEIRTSGIGNEQY
15,TRBJ1-6,TRBV4-3,ASSQGVTGQVNSPLH
11,TRBJ1-3,TRBV19,ASRTSSGNTIY
12,TRBJ1-4,TRBV2,ASRPTGGKEKLF
14,TRBJ2-5,TRBV18,ASSPLPAAAQETQY